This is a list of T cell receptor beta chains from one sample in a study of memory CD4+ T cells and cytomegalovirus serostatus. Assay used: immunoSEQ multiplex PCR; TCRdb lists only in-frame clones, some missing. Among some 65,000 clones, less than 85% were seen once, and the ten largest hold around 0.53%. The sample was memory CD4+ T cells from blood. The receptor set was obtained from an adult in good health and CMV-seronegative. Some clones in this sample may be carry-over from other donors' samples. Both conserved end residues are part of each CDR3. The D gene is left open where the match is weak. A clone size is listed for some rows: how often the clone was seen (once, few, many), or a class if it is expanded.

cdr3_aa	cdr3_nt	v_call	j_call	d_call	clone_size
CASSSSKGSGRAYEQFF	TGTGCCAGCAGTTCTTCCAAGGGTAGCGGGAGGGCCTATGAGCAGTTCTTC	TRBV28	TRBJ2-1	TRBD2	few
CASRIEPRGLARTDTQYF	TGTGCCAGCAGGATAGAGCCCCGAGGGCTAGCGAGGACAGATACGCAGTATTTT	TRBV28	TRBJ2-3	.	once
CAIEDPQGNEQFF	TGTGCCATAGAGGACCCCCAGGGGAATGAGCAGTTCTTC	TRBV28	TRBJ2-1	.	.
CASSVDHRGLETQYF	TGTGCCAGCAGCGTAGATCACAGGGGGCTGGAGACCCAGTACTTC	TRBV9	TRBJ2-5	TRBD1	.
CASSESVIAGENEQFF	TGCGCCAGCAGTGAGTCGGTGATAGCGGGAGAGAATGAGCAGTTCTTC	TRBV10-2	TRBJ2-1	TRBD2	few
CASTQQETQYF	TGTGCCAGCACCCAGCAGGAGACCCAGTACTTC	TRBV2	TRBJ2-5	.	.
CATSRDPQQAGGYGYTF	TGTGCCACCAGCAGAGACCCCCAACAAGCGGGCGGCTATGGCTACACCTTC	TRBV15	TRBJ1-2	.	.
CASSLGTVLGLAGGPGSYEQYF	TGTGCCAGCAGTCTTGGGACAGTTTTAGGACTAGCGGGAGGGCCAGGGTCCTACGAGCAGTACTTC	TRBV28	TRBJ2-7	TRBD2	.
CASSPTVAVDTEAFF	TGTGCCAGCAGCCCCACGGTGGCAGTGGACACTGAAGCTTTCTTT	TRBV6-6	TRBJ1-1	.	few
CASSLGTGARKLFF	TGCGCCAGCAGCTTGGGGACAGGCGCCAGGAAACTGTTTTTT	TRBV5-1	TRBJ1-4	TRBD1	once
CAISESRMNTGELFF	TGTGCCATCAGTGAGTCGCGGATGAACACCGGGGAGCTGTTTTTT	TRBV10-3	TRBJ2-2	.	.
CASSLISGRTYEQYF	TGTGCCAGCAGCTTAATATCGGGACGCACCTACGAGCAGTACTTC	TRBV11-2	TRBJ2-7	.	.
CASSADRLNQPQHF	TGTGCCAGCTCCGCTGACCGTCTCAATCAGCCCCAGCATTTT	TRBV11-2	TRBJ1-5	.	.
CASSRASGDNEQFF	TGTGCCAGCAGCCGTGCTAGCGGGGACAATGAGCAGTTCTTC	TRBV4-2	TRBJ2-1	TRBD2	.
CASTGQGAQIGGYTF	TGTGCCAGCACGGGACAGGGGGCGCAGATCGGTGGCTACACCTTC	TRBV6-1	TRBJ1-2	TRBD1	.
CASSLSPSENEQFF	TGTGCCAGCAGCTTGTCTCCTAGCGAGAATGAGCAGTTCTTC	TRBV5-4	TRBJ2-1	.	few
CSVSQGRKETQYF	TGCAGCGTCTCACAGGGGAGGAAAGAGACCCAGTACTTC	TRBV29-1	TRBJ2-5	.	.
CASSLSRVAAYNEQFF	TGTGCCAGCAGTTTATCGAGGGTAGCGGCTTACAATGAGCAGTTCTTC	TRBV27	TRBJ2-1	.	.
CASSRERQETQYF	TGTGCTAGCAGCCGAGAACGCCAAGAGACCCAGTACTTC	TRBV7-7	TRBJ2-5	.	few
CASSWNDREGSPLHF	TGTGCCAGCAGCTGGAACGACAGGGAAGGTTCACCCCTCCACTTT	TRBV11-2	TRBJ1-6	TRBD1	.
CATSRATRLAGVMLYNEQFF	TGTGCCACCAGCAGAGCAACAAGGCTAGCGGGAGTCATGCTCTACAATGAGCAGTTCTTC	TRBV15	TRBJ2-1	TRBD2	.
CASSVQGSGSYEQYF	TGTGCCAGCAGCGTGCAGGGCTCAGGATCCTACGAGCAGTACTTC	TRBV7-2	TRBJ2-7	.	.
CASSPRTGDTEAFF	TGTGCCAGCTCACCACGGACAGGGGACACTGAAGCTTTCTTT	TRBV18	TRBJ1-1	TRBD1	.
CASSRRTSLDIQYF	TGTGCCAGCAGCAGGCGGACTAGCTTAGACATTCAGTACTTC	TRBV11-2	TRBJ2-4	TRBD2	.
CAWSGRSEKLFF	TGTGCCTGGAGTGGTAGGAGCGAAAAACTGTTTTTT	TRBV30	TRBJ1-4	.	few
CASSKAGQYSNQPQHF	TGTGCCAGCAGCAAAGCGGGACAGTATAGCAATCAGCCCCAGCATTTT	TRBV21-1	TRBJ1-5	.	.
CASRSQGAANEKLFF	TGTGCCAGCAGAAGCCAGGGGGCTGCTAATGAAAAACTGTTTTTT	TRBV2	TRBJ1-4	TRBD1	.
CASSVEGQGLEAFF	TGTGCCAGCAGCGTAGAGGGACAGGGCCTTGAAGCTTTCTTT	TRBV9	TRBJ1-1	TRBD1	few
CASTTGDSSYTF	TGTGCCAGCACCACCGGGGACTCCAGCTACACCTTC	TRBV9	TRBJ1-2	.	.
CASRTEFAEQYF	TGTGCCAGCAGGACGGAATTCGCCGAGCAGTACTTC	TRBV5-8	TRBJ2-7	.	.
CASSLRTGYNEKLFF	TGTGCCAGCAGCCTTCGGACAGGCTATAATGAAAAACTGTTTTTT	TRBV7-2	TRBJ1-4	TRBD1	once
CASSSQGLTNEKLFF	TGTGCCAGCAGCTCACAGGGCCTCACTAATGAAAAACTGTTTTTT	TRBV11-2	TRBJ1-4	.	.
CASSLVIKGNSPLHF	TGTGCCAGCAGCTTAGTGATTAAGGGGAATTCACCCCTCCACTTT	TRBV7-2	TRBJ1-6	.	.
CASSPGTSGTPPSF	TGTGCCAGCAGCCCAGGGACTAGCGGGACCCCCCCGAGCTTC	TRBV7-9	TRBJ2-7	TRBD2	.
CASRGPAETQYF	TGTGCCAGCAGAGGACCGGCGGAGACCCAGTACTTC	TRBV6-5	TRBJ2-5	.	few
CASSHYNEQFF	TGCGCCAGCAGCCACTACAATGAGCAGTTCTTC	TRBV4-3	TRBJ2-1	.	.
CASSLAWAGGGEKLFF	TGCGCCAGCAGCTTGGCCTGGGCAGGGGGTGGTGAAAAACTGTTTTTT	TRBV5-1	TRBJ1-4	TRBD1	.
CASSLRPDLLDEQFF	TGTGCCAGCTCGCTACGGCCGGACCTTCTTGATGAGCAGTTCTTC	TRBV18	TRBJ2-1	.	.
CASSLRERTNEKLFF	TGCGCCAGCAGCCTACGGGAGAGGACTAATGAAAAACTGTTTTTT	TRBV4-1	TRBJ1-4	.	few
CASSLAVRANTEAFF	TGTGCCAGCAGCTTGGCAGTCAGAGCGAACACTGAAGCTTTCTTT	TRBV5-6	TRBJ1-1	.	once
CASSVGRAGDGYTF	TGTGCCAGCAGCGTAGGGAGGGCCGGAGATGGCTACACCTTC	TRBV9	TRBJ1-2	.	few
CASSSSLRGPGYGYTF	TGTGCCAGCAGTTCCTCATTGCGGGGCCCAGGGTATGGCTACACCTTC	TRBV27	TRBJ1-2	.	.
CASSYEVNTEAFF	TGTGCCAGCAGTTACGAGGTGAACACTGAAGCTTTCTTT	TRBV6-5	TRBJ1-1	.	.
CSVDTVSEKLFF	TGCAGCGTTGACACAGTTTCGGAAAAACTGTTTTTT	TRBV29-1	TRBJ1-4	.	.
CASSHTPRGSTDTQYF	TGTGCCAGCTCACATACTCCCAGGGGTAGCACAGATACGCAGTATTTT	TRBV18	TRBJ2-3	.	.
CAWSWEDGYTF	TGTGCCTGGAGTTGGGAGGATGGCTACACCTTC	TRBV30	TRBJ1-2	.	.
CASSFFGSEQYF	TGTGCCAGCAGTTTCTTCGGTAGCGAGCAGTACTTC	TRBV6-5	TRBJ2-7	.	.
CASSQVPRDEQYF	TGCGCCAGCAGCCAAGTTCCCAGGGACGAGCAGTACTTC	TRBV4-3	TRBJ2-7	.	.
CASTRGSRAGTEAFF	TGTGCCAGCACCAGAGGATCCAGGGCGGGCACTGAAGCTTTCTTT	TRBV6-6	TRBJ1-1	.	.
CASSLQGINTEAFF	TGTGCCAGCAGCTTACAGGGCATAAACACTGAAGCTTTCTTT	TRBV5-4	TRBJ1-1	.	.
CASSTPIAGNQPQHF	TGTGCCAGTAGTACCCCCATTGCAGGCAATCAGCCCCAGCATTTT	TRBV19	TRBJ1-5	.	.